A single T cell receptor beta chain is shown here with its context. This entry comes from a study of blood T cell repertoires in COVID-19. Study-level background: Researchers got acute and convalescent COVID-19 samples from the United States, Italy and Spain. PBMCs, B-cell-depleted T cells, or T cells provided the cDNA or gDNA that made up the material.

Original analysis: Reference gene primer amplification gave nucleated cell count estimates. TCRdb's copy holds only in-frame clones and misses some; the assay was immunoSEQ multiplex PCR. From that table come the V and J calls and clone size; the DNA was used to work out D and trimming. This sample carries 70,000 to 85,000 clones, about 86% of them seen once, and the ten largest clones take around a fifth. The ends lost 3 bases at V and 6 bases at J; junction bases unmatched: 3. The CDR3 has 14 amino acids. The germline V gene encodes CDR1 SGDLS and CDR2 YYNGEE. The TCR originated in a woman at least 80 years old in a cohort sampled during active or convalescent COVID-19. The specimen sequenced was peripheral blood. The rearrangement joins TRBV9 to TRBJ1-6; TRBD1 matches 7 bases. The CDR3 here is CASSARDSNSPLHF. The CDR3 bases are TGTGCCAGCAGCGCCCGGGACAGTAATTCACCCCTCCACTTT.